This T cell receptor (beta chain) was observed in a study of monozygotic twins with inflammatory bowel disease (dated by TCRdb to between 2018 and 2021). About the study as a whole: In total, roughly 30 monozygotic twin pairs made up the full study: 19 Danish pairs, all IBD-discordant, plus nine German pairs, of which four were IBD-concordant and five were IBD-discordant. The search for disease-associated traits relied mainly on comparing IBD patients with their genetically identical healthy co-twins within discordant pairs. Each individual had, on average, about 151 000 unique TCRalpha sequences and 181 000 unique TCRbeta sequences available for analysis.

From the germline V gene, CDR1 is SGHVS and CDR2 is FNYEAQ. The CDR3 goes from the cysteine to the phenylalanine over 14 residues. Only the protein is on record. From each donor, an approximately 2.6 ml peripheral blood sample was collected into PAXgene tubes and kept at -80 degrees C. Without T cell sorting, total RNA was isolated from whole blood using the PAXgene blood miRNA kit on an automated QIAcube. Peripheral blood from monozygotic twin pairs who were concordant or discordant for inflammatory bowel disease underwent deep TCRalpha and TCRbeta repertoire profiling using unique molecular barcoding. Smoking habits were recorded for all twin pairs, with individuals classified as current, former or never smokers. Library preparation employed 5' RACE. Preparation of each TCR library used approximately 4,000 ng of total RNA. For each sample, cDNA synthesis with SMARTScribe reverse transcriptase was split into eight separate reactions. During cDNA synthesis, template switching was used to introduce unique molecular identifiers that contained a 6-nucleotide sample barcode. Amplification of TCRalpha and TCRbeta cDNA involved two nested PCRs of roughly 16 and 10 cycles, and each PCR was followed by bead purification. Before amplification, cDNA was treated with uracil DNA-glycosylase and purified using the QIAquick PCR purification kit. The second PCR added Illumina TruSeq-compatible adapters along with sample-specific barcodes. TapeStation and Qubit were used to check library quality and concentration, and 4.5 to 6.5 ng of each library was pooled. The pooled libraries were sequenced with 2 x 100 bp reads and custom sequencing primers on an Illumina HiSeq2500 single-index Rapid Run. Regarding the original processing steps: UMI-based consensus assembly with MiGEC version 1.2.6 was used to correct PCR and sequencing errors. MiXCR version 2.1.1 handled V(D)J alignment, clonotype assembly and CDR3 extraction. Gene usage, clonotype sharing and MAIT/NKT TCR abundance were normalised by analysing the top 1000, 10 000 and 20 000 clonotypes per sample. After downsampling to 27 000 UMIs, diversity was calculated as the inverse Simpson index using the vegan R package. Statistical testing used paired Mann-Whitney U tests on the discordant twin pairs and applied Benjamini-Hochberg correction for multiple testing. Based on TCRdb reprocessing of the reads, there is one entry per CDR3 protein sequence, and DNA is missing. TCRdb, not the authors, supplied the V and J calls. This specimen's table enumerates about 170,000 distinct CDR3 sequences. The top ten clonotypes cover approximately 3% of the sample.

Points on this clonotype: Its antigen has not been determined.

The full study reports these points: Repertoire similarity did not differ between concordant and discordant twins, which could be due to limited statistical power. A decrease in TCRbeta repertoire diversity, as measured by inverse Simpson index, was observed in IBD patients compared with their healthy co-twins. The analysis was unable to tell different T cell subtypes apart. Because patients received different immunosuppressive treatments, the repertoires may have picked up extra background noise and variability between individuals. The results gave no support for a single strong signal or clonotype linked to IBD. Compared with healthy twins, IBD patients shared fewer clonotypes with other individuals, and the difference was most pronounced in patients with signs of disease activity.

The rearranged segments are TRBV7-6 and TRBJ2-7; as DNA is missing, the TRBD2 call by TCRdb cannot be tested. This TCR was sampled from a human donor with ulcerative colitis or Crohn's disease, or a healthy co-twin of an affected twin (not recorded which). Sample: blood. The CDR3 loop reads CASSPRAVSLEQYF.